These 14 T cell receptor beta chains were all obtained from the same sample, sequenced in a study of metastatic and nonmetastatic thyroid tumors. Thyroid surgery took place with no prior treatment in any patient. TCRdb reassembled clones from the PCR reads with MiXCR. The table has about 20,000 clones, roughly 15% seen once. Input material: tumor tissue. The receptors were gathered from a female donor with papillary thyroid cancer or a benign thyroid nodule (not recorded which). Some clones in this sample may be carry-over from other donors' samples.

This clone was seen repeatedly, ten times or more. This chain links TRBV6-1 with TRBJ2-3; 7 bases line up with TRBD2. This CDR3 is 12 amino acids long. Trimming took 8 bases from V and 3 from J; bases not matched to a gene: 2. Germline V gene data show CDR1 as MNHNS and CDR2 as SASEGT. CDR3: CASGGETDTQYF. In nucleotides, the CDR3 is TGTGCCAGCGGGGGGGAAACAGATACGCAGTATTTT.

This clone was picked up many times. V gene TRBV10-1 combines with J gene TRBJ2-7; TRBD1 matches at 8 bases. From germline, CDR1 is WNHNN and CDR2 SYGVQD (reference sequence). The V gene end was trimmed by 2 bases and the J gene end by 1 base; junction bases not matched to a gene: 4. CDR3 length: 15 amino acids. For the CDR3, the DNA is TGCGCCAGCAGTGAGCCGGACAGGGCGTCCTACGAGCAGTACTTC. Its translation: CASSEPDRASYEQYF.

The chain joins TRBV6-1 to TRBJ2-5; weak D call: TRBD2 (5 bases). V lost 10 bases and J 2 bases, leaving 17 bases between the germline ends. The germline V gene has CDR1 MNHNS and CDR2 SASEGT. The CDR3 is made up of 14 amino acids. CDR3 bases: TGTGCCATCACCCCACTAGGAAGGCAAGAGACCCAGTACTTC. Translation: CAITPLGRQETQYF.

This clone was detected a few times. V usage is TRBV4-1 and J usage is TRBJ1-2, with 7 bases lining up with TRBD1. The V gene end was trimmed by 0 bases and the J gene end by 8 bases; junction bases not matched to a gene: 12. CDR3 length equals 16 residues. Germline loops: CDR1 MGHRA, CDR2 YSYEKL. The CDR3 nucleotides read TGCGCCAGCAGCCAAGATCGTGGTGGCAGGGGGTACGGCTACACCTTC. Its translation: CASSQDRGGRGYGYTF.

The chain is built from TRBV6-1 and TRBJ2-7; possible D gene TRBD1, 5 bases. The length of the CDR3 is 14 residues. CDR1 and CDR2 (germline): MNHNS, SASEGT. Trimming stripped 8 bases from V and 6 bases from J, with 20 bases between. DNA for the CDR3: TGTGCCAGCCGCGCAGGGCCCGCGTCCATCGAGCAGTACTTC. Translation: CASRAGPASIEQYF.

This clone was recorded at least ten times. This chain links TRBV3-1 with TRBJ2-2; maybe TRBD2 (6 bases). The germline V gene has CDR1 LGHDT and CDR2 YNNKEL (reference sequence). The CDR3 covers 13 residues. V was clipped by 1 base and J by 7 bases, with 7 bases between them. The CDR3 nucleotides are TGTGCCAGCAGCCAAGGGAGGGTCGGGGAGCTGTTTTTT. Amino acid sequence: CASSQGRVGELFF.

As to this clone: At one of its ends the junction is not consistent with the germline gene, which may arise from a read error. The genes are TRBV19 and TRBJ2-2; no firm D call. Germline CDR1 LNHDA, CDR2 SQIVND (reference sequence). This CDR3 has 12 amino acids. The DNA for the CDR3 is TGTGCCATTACCATATACACCTGGGAGCTGTTTTTT. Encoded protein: CAITIYTWELFF.

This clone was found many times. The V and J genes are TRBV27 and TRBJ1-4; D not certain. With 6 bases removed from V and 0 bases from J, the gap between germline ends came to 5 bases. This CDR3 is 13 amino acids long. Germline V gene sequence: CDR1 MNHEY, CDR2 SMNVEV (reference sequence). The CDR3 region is CASRSATNEKLFF. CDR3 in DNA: TGTGCCAGCAGGAGTGCAACTAATGAAAAACTGTTTTTT.

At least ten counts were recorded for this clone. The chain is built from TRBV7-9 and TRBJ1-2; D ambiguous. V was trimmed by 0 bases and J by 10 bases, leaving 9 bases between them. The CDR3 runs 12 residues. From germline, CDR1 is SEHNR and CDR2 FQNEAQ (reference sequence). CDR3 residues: CASSLASQSYTF. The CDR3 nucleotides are TGTGCCAGCAGCTTAGCGTCTCAGTCCTACACCTTC.

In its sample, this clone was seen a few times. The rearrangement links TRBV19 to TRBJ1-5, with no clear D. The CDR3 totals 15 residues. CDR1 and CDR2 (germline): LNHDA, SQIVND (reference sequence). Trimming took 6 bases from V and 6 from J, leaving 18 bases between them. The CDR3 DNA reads TGTGCCAGTAGCCCTGTCCAGGTGTTCAGTCAGCCCCAGCATTTT. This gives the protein CASSPVQVFSQPQHF.

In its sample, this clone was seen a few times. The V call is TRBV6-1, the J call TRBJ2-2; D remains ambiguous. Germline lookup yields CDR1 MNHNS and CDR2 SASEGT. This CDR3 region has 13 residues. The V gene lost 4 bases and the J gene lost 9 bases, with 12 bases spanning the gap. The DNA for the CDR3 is TGTGCCAGCAGTGCAGTGGGCTTCTGGGAGCTGTTTTTT. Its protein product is CASSAVGFWELFF.

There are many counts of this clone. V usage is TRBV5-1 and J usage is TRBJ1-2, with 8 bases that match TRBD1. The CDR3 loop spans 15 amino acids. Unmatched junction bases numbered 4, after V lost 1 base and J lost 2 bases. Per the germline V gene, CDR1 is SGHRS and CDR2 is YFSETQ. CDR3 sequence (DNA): TGCGCCAGCAGCTTGTTTGGGACAGGCAACTATGGCTACACCTTC. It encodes CASSLFGTGNYGYTF.

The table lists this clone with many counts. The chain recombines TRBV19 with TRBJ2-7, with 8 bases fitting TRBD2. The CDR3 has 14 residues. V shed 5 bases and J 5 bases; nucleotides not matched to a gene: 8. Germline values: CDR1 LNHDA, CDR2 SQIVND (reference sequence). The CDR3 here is CASSVRAGAHEQYF. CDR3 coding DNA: TGTGCCAGTAGTGTGCGAGCGGGAGCCCACGAGCAGTACTTC.

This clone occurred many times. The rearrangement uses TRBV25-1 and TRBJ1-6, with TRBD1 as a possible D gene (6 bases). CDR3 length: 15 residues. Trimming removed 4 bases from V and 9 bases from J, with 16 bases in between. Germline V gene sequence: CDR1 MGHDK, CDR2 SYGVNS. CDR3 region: CASSAQGSLSSPLHF. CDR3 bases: TGTGCCAGCAGTGCGCAGGGGAGCCTGAGTTCACCCCTCCACTTT.